The 6 T cell receptor beta chains below were found in one sample sequenced in a study of control samples from healthy donors and cancer patients. The data were produced by immunoSEQ multiplex PCR, yet TCRdb's version contains in-frame clones alone and is incomplete. The data contain about 160,000 clones, roughly 95% of them singletons. The sequenced sample was blood. These receptor sequences come from a woman aged 30 to 39 in good health.

This chain joins TRBV19 and TRBJ2-7; no reliable D call. V was trimmed by 5 bases and J by 1 base, leaving 9 bases between them. From germline, CDR1 is LNHDA and CDR2 SQIVND (reference sequence). This CDR3 has 13 residues. The chain's CDR3 is CASSSRLSYEQYF. CDR3 DNA sequence: TGTGCCAGTAGTTCACGACTGTCCTACGAGCAGTACTTC.

This clone was picked up one time. CDR3: CASSQAGTSKETQYF. CDR3 coding DNA: TGCGCCAGCAGCCAAGCCGGGACTAGTAAAGAGACCCAGTACTTC. The chain carries TRBV4-1 and TRBJ2-5, with 8 bases matching TRBD2. Germline CDR1 and CDR2: MGHRA and YSYEKL. V shed 1 base, J shed 3 bases, and the junction held 4 bases outside the gene matches. The CDR3 is 15 residues long.

The chain employs TRBV7-2 and TRBJ2-1; D not certain. Germline values: CDR1 SGHTA, CDR2 FQGNSA. The CDR3 sequence is 14 residues long. Trimming shortened V by 4 bases and J by 1 base, and 8 bases separated the two germline ends. The CDR3 loop reads CASSSTDSYNEQFF. The CDR3 DNA reads TGTGCCAGCAGCTCTACGGATTCCTACAATGAGCAGTTCTTC. The full variable domain, rest sourced from reference TRBV7-2 and TRBJ2-1, is GAGVSQSPSNKVTEKGKDVELRCDPISGHTALYWYRQSLGQGLEFLIYFQGNSAPDKSGLPSDRFSAERTGGSVSTLTIQRTQQEDSAVYLCASSSTDSYNEQFFGPGTRLTVL.

The rearrangement links TRBV10-1 to TRBJ2-3, with 8 bases fitting TRBD1. The J segment lost 2 bases and the V segment lost 7 bases, leaving 8 bases of the junction unmatched. The CDR3 spans 15 residues. CDR1 is WNHNN and CDR2 is SYGVQD in the germline V gene (reference sequence). The CDR3 protein is CASNQQGGLTDTQYF. As DNA, the CDR3 is TGCGCCAGCAACCAACAGGGGGGTCTCACAGATACGCAGTATTTT.

The chain carries TRBV19 and TRBJ2-7; D is perhaps TRBD1 or TRBD2 (5 bases each). Germline CDR1 LNHDA, CDR2 SQIVND (reference sequence). Trimming took 5 bases from V and 6 from J, leaving 26 bases between them. This CDR3 contains 17 residues. The CDR3 is CASSSFPGTGFTPEQYF. Here the CDR3 DNA reads TGTGCCAGTAGTTCGTTCCCCGGGACCGGATTTACCCCCGAGCAGTACTTC. The full variable domain, in which reference TRBV19 and TRBJ2-7 provide the parts outside the CDR3, is DGGITQSPKYLFRKEGQNVTLSCEQNLNHDAMYWYRQDPGQGLRLIYYSQIVNDFQKGDIAEGYSVSREKKESFPLTVTSAQKNPTAFYLCASSSFPGTGFTPEQYFGPGTRLTVT.

This chain links TRBV18 with TRBJ1-1; a weak D match, TRBD1 (5 bases). Deletions cut 5 bases from V and 4 bases from J, with 11 bases between. Germline CDR1 is KGHSH and CDR2 is LQKENI. This CDR3 has 13 residues. The CDR3 DNA is TGTGCCAGCTCAGTCAGGGTTGGCACTGAAGCTTTCTTT. Encoded protein: CASSVRVGTEAFF.